This entry lists 12 T cell receptor beta chains sequenced from one sample in a study of blood T cell repertoires in COVID-19. Profiling relied on immunoSEQ multiplex PCR, and the TCRdb table lists in-frame clones only, not all of them. Among about 140,000 clones listed, 75% to 80% were seen once. The specimen was PBMCs or T cells enriched from blood (not recorded which). These receptors originate from a woman in her forties or fifties who had recovered from COVID-19.

The gene calls are TRBV3-1 (or the pseudogene TRBV3-2) and TRBJ1-2; D remains ambiguous. Trimming stripped 2 bases from V and 4 bases from J, with 11 bases between. From germline, CDR1 is LGHDT and CDR2 YNNKEL (reference sequence). The CDR3 extends over 14 amino acids. CDR3 in amino acids: CASSQNSEGYGYTF. The DNA for the CDR3 is TGTGCCAGCAGCCAAAATAGCGAAGGCTATGGCTACACCTTC.

This chain links TRBV29-1 with TRBJ2-2; the D gene is possibly TRBD1 (6 bases). In germline, CDR1 is SQVTM, CDR2 ANQGSEA. CDR3 length: 14 amino acids. Trimming removed 5 bases at V and 4 bases at J, with 14 bases between. DNA of the CDR3: TGCAGCGTTAGGCAGGGGACACTCACCGGGGAGCTGTTTTTT. It codes for CSVRQGTLTGELFF.

V gene TRBV3-1 (or the pseudogene TRBV3-2) combines with J gene TRBJ1-6, with D perhaps matching TRBD1 (6 bases). Between the trimmed V and J ends, which lost 4 bases and 0 bases, there was a span of 10 bases. Looked up from germline, CDR1 is LGHDT and CDR2 is YNNKEL (reference sequence). CDR3 length equals 16 residues. In DNA, the CDR3 is TGTGCCAGCAGCCGAACAGGGAGCTCCTATAATTCACCCCTCCACTTT. Protein sequence: CASSRTGSSYNSPLHF.

J is TRBJ2-3 and V is TRBV6-1; 8 bases are a match to TRBD2. Germline V lookup: CDR1 MNHNS, CDR2 SASEGT. The V segment lost 3 bases and the J segment 4 bases; nucleotides outside the gene matches: 9. This CDR3 spans 16 amino acids. In DNA form, the CDR3 reads TGTGCCAGCAGTGACTTAGCGGGGATTGGGGCAGATACGCAGTATTTT. It codes for CASSDLAGIGADTQYF.

The chain has TRBV12-5 and TRBJ2-2, with unresolved D. This CDR3 contains 15 residues. V lost 1 base and J 0 bases, leaving 6 bases between the germline ends. CDR1 is LGHNT, CDR2 FRNRAP, per germline. The CDR3 is CASGLDWSNTGELFF. CDR3 coding DNA: TGTGCTAGTGGTTTGGACTGGTCGAACACCGGGGAGCTGTTTTTT.

This chain connects TRBV9 to TRBJ2-1, with D unresolved. The CDR3 covers 15 residues. With 2 bases removed from V and 0 bases from J, the gap between germline ends came to 9 bases. CDR1 and CDR2 (germline): SGDLS, YYNGEE. Here the CDR3 DNA reads TGTGCCAGCAGCGTTGAGGTGAGCTCCTACAATGAGCAGTTCTTC. Translation: CASSVEVSSYNEQFF.

V usage is TRBV6-1 and J usage is TRBJ1-1; D perhaps matches TRBD1 (5 bases). V was trimmed by 3 bases and J by 3 bases, leaving 8 bases between them. This CDR3 has 13 residues. Per the germline V gene, CDR1 is MNHNS and CDR2 is SASEGT. The CDR3 DNA is TGTGCCAGCAGTGAGGTAGGGGACACTGAAGCTTTCTTT. Translation: CASSEVGDTEAFF.

The rearrangement uses TRBV2 and TRBJ2-7, with TRBD1 identical over 10 bases. Trimming removed 6 bases from V and 5 bases from J; junction bases left unmatched: 7. Germline assignment: CDR1 SNHLY and CDR2 FYNNEI. This CDR3 region has 14 residues. The CDR3 loop is CASSDRGRRNEQYF. CDR3 DNA sequence: TGTGCCAGCAGCGACAGGGGGCGAAGGAACGAGCAGTACTTC. Based on the CDR3 plus reference TRBV2 and TRBJ2-7, the full variable domain is EPEVTQTPSHQVTQMGQEVILRCVPISNHLYFYWYRQILGQKVEFLVSFYNNEISEKSEIFDDQFSVERPDGSNFTLKIRSTKLEDSAMYFCASSDRGRRNEQYFGPGTRLTVT.

The chain uses TRBV19 and TRBJ1-1; D gene unclear. Germline-derived CDR1 and CDR2 are LNHDA and SQIVND (reference sequence). Trimming stripped 3 bases from V and 1 base from J, with 6 bases between. This CDR3 has 13 residues. DNA of the CDR3: TGTGCCAGTAGTATTGGGCAGAACACTGAAGCTTTCTTT. Its translation is CASSIGQNTEAFF.

The V call is TRBV6-5, the J call TRBJ2-2, with D perhaps TRBD2 (6 bases). Germline CDR1 is MNHEY and CDR2 is SVGAGI. The CDR3 is 14 amino acids. V was shortened by 4 bases and J by 3 bases, with 9 bases between the two germline ends. The CDR3 DNA sequence: TGTGCCAGCAGTTTGGACTATTACACCGGGGAGCTGTTTTTT. Translated: CASSLDYYTGELFF.

V usage is TRBV7-9 and J usage is TRBJ2-1; possibly TRBD2 for D (6 bases). The V end was cut by 5 bases, the J end by 4 bases, with 12 bases between. Germline CDR1 SEHNR, CDR2 FQNEAQ (reference sequence). CDR3 size: 14 residues. The CDR3 DNA follows: TGTGCCAGCAGCCCGGGACTGGGATACAATGAGCAGTTCTTC. This translates into CASSPGLGYNEQFF.

The chain combines TRBV5-1 with TRBJ2-5; 8 bases agree with TRBD1. V shed 6 bases, J shed 5 bases, and the junction held 15 bases outside the gene matches. Germline V gives CDR1 SGHRS, CDR2 YFSETQ. The CDR3 consists of 16 residues. The CDR3 region is CASTLGAGGAMETQYF. DNA for the CDR3: TGCGCCAGCACCCTGGGGGCAGGGGGCGCGATGGAGACCCAGTACTTC.